These 18 T cell receptor beta chains were sequenced from one sample in a study of beta chain features in type 1 diabetes (dated by TCRdb to 2016 to 2019). On the study overall, not on this receptor specifically: In all four CD4+ subsets, TCRB CDR3 length was moderately but significantly shorter in type 1 diabetes patients.

Libraries were prepared through the immunoSEQ multiplex PCR assay. The entire isolated RNA was reverse transcribed using the High Capacity cDNA Reverse Transcription Kit, and thus expressed TCRB transcripts were sequenced. Imported from immuneACCESS, the table was reduced by TCRdb to in-frame sequences with V and J called. These copies leave out some clones; in studies compared against another copy, an unresolved V gene accounts for under half, and the cause of the remainder is not known. The table for this sample lists some 26,000 clones; 68% of them were counted only once. The ten top clones hold roughly 1.2% of the sample. No antigen has been assigned to these receptors. The sequencing sample was made of stem cell memory CD4+ T cells from blood. The cell subset or site label, read with the paper, signifies: stem cell-like memory CD4+ T cells. These receptors were obtained from a woman in her thirties or forties with type 1 diabetes.

The gene calls are TRBV18 and TRBJ2-5; maybe TRBD1 (6 bases). Germline values: CDR1 KGHSH, CDR2 LQKENI. Trimming took 2 bases from V and 1 from J, leaving 11 bases between them. The CDR3 length is 15 residues. The CDR3 region is CASSPMADSQETQYF. The CDR3 coding sequence is TGTGCCAGCTCACCAATGGCGGACAGCCAAGAGACCCAGTACTTC.

The V and J genes are TRBV30 and TRBJ1-5; D gene ambiguous. Germline V gives CDR1 GTSNPN, CDR2 SVGIG (reference sequence). The CDR3 consists of 14 residues. The V and J ends lost 1 base and 1 base respectively, with 8 bases between them. DNA for the CDR3: TGTGCCTGGAGTGGGGTAGCAAGCAATCAGCCCCAGCATTTT. The encoded protein is CAWSGVASNQPQHF.

V gene TRBV28 combines with J gene TRBJ1-5; D ambiguous. The CDR3 sequence is 17 residues long. CDR1 MDHEN and CDR2 SYDVKM come from the germline V gene. With 7 bases removed from V and 2 bases from J, the gap between germline ends came to 21 bases. The CDR3 sequence is CASMVSSGIKGNQPQHF. CDR3 nucleotide sequence: TGTGCCAGCATGGTGTCTTCGGGAATTAAGGGCAATCAGCCCCAGCATTTT.

V gene TRBV7-6 combines with J gene TRBJ1-3; tentative D call: TRBD1 (6 bases). CDR1 and CDR2 from the germline V gene are SGHVS and FNYEAQ. The CDR3 spans 14 residues. With 5 bases removed from V and 0 bases from J, the gap between germline ends came to 8 bases. The CDR3 DNA sequence: TGTGCCAGCAGCCCGACAGGCTCTGGAAACACCATATATTTT. Protein sequence: CASSPTGSGNTIYF.

The rearrangement joins TRBV19 to TRBJ1-5; no reliable D call. V dropped 3 bases and J dropped 7 bases, with 10 bases sitting between them. CDR3 length: 13 residues. The germline CDR1 and CDR2 sequences are LNHDA and SQIVND (reference sequence). The CDR3 DNA reads as TGTGCCAGTAGTATTTTGGAGTCACAGCCCCAGCATTTT. Translating gives CASSILESQPQHF.

The J gene is TRBJ1-1, the V gene TRBV5-6, with D hard to call. CDR1 is SGHDT, CDR2 YYEEEE, per germline. The length of the CDR3 is 14 residues. The V end was cut by 7 bases, the J end by 0 bases, with 13 bases between. The CDR3 region has the DNA TGTGCCAGCTGCTCTTGGTCGGTGAACACTGAAGCTTTCTTT. Residues: CASCSWSVNTEAFF.

This clone has more than one count but fewer than ten. This rearrangement joins TRBV4-1 to TRBJ2-7; TRBD1 matches at 11 bases. Germline V lookup: CDR1 MGHRA, CDR2 YSYEKL. J gave up 3 bases and V 1 base, and 17 bases lay outside the gene matches. The CDR3 extends over 20 amino acids. CDR3 sequence: CASSQGLGTGGHGPYYEQYF. The CDR3 DNA follows: TGCGCCAGCAGCCAAGGTCTCGGGACAGGGGGTCATGGTCCCTACTACGAGCAGTACTTC.

This rearrangement joins TRBV5-4 to TRBJ1-3; 8 nucleotides align to TRBD1. V lost 0 bases, J lost 1 base, and 6 bases stayed unmatched. The length of the CDR3 is 17 residues. Germline V CDR1 and CDR2: SGHNT, YYREEE (reference sequence). CDR3 protein: CASSLDQGARSGNTIYF. As DNA, the CDR3 is TGTGCCAGCAGCTTGGACCAGGGGGCTAGGTCTGGAAACACCATATATTTT.

The gene calls are TRBV19 and TRBJ2-3; TRBD1 agrees at 9 bases. The CDR3 totals 16 residues. V gave up 5 bases and J gave up 2 bases; unmatched junction bases: 8. Germline CDR1 reads LNHDA; CDR2 reads SQIVND (reference sequence). CDR3 sequence (DNA): TGTGCCAGTAGTCCCCGGGGACAGGGTTTCACAGATACGCAGTATTTT. Amino acids: CASSPRGQGFTDTQYF.

The chain is built from TRBV19 and TRBJ1-5, with D hard to call. This CDR3 spans 14 amino acids. Germline V CDR1 and CDR2: LNHDA, SQIVND (reference sequence). Trimming took 3 bases from V and 5 from J, leaving 11 bases between them. The CDR3, as DNA: TGTGCCAGTAGTATCCCGGTTCGGGATCAGCCCCAGCATTTT. Encoded protein: CASSIPVRDQPQHF.

The genes are TRBV5-1 and TRBJ2-5; the D gene is possibly TRBD1 (5 bases). The last part of the DNA fits TRBJ2-7 better; the J call may be wrong. The V gene's germline CDR1 is SGHRS and CDR2 YFSETQ. The CDR3 has 17 residues. CDR3 in amino acids: CASSLSETAQDSYEQYF. The CDR3 DNA sequence: TGCGCCAGCAGCTTATCCGAGACAGCGCAAGATTCCTACGAGCAGTACTTC.

The chain uses TRBV7-2 and TRBJ1-1; D remains ambiguous. This CDR3 comprises 13 residues. Germline CDR1 reads SGHTA; CDR2 reads FQGNSA. The V gene lost 5 bases and the J gene lost 3 bases, with 10 bases spanning the gap. CDR3 sequence reads: CASSPYGDTEAFF. In nucleotides, the CDR3 is TGTGCCAGCAGCCCGTACGGGGACACTGAAGCTTTCTTT.

The chain is built from TRBV9 and TRBJ2-3; the match to TRBD2 covers 7 bases. CDR1 and CDR2 from the germline V gene are SGDLS and YYNGEE. This CDR3 has 15 residues. Trimming cost V 2 bases and J 1 base; bases outside gene matches: 4. The CDR3: CASSVGLAGTDTQYF. The CDR3 DNA reads as TGTGCCAGCAGCGTCGGTCTAGCGGGCACAGATACGCAGTATTTT.

In its sample, this clone was seen a few times. The J gene is TRBJ1-2, the V gene TRBV6-6; D might be TRBD1 (5 bases). The germline gives CDR1 MNHNY, CDR2 SVGAGI (reference sequence). The CDR3 contains 13 residues. The V end lost 6 bases, the J end lost 6 bases, and 14 bases lay between the germline ends. The CDR3 DNA reads TGTGCCAGCAGCTCACAGGAAAAGGATGGCTACACCTTC. Translated, it gives CASSSQEKDGYTF.

This clone was seen only a few times. V usage is TRBV29-1 and J usage is TRBJ1-5; 7 nucleotides line up with TRBD1. This CDR3 is 13 amino acids long. Trimming at V came to 6 bases and at J to 7 bases, leaving 9 bases not matched to a gene. CDR1 SQVTM and CDR2 ANQGSEA come from the germline V gene. The CDR3, as DNA: TGCAGCGTGGCGGGGTCAGGGGGGCAGCCCCAGCATTTT. Translated, it gives CSVAGSGGQPQHF. The full variable domain, completed using reference TRBV29-1 and TRBJ1-5, is SAVISQKPSRDICQRGTSLTIQCQVDSQVTMMFWYRQQPGQSLTLIATANQGSEATYESGFVIDKFPISRPNLTFSTLTVSNMSPEDSSIYLCSVAGSGGQPQHFGDGTRLSIL.

The chain couples TRBV11-1 to TRBJ1-2, with D unclear. CDR1 SGHAT and CDR2 FQDESV come from the germline V gene (reference sequence). The CDR3 contains 12 residues. The V and J ends lost 5 bases and 3 bases respectively, with 7 bases between them. The CDR3 region is CASSPGDYGYTF. CDR3 nucleotide sequence: TGTGCCAGCAGCCCCGGGGACTATGGCTACACCTTC.

The rearrangement joins TRBV5-4 to TRBJ2-1, with TRBD2 identical over 10 bases. The CDR3 consists of 18 residues. With V trimmed by 4 bases and J by 2 bases, 12 bases remained unmatched. Germline V gives CDR1 SGHNT, CDR2 YYREEE (reference sequence). CDR3: CASSQAVALAGTYNEQFF. Written as DNA, the CDR3 is TGTGCCAGCAGCCAAGCGGTGGCACTAGCGGGGACCTACAATGAGCAGTTCTTC.

J is TRBJ1-1 and V is TRBV28, with 9 bases lining up with TRBD1. The CDR3 covers 14 residues. The V gene end was trimmed by 6 bases and the J gene end by 6 bases; junction bases not matched to a gene: 8. Germline V gene sequence: CDR1 MDHEN, CDR2 SYDVKM. CDR3 region: CASRTGGTTAEAFF. CDR3 coding DNA: TGTGCCAGCAGAACAGGGGGCACGACCGCTGAAGCTTTCTTT.